These T cell receptor beta chains were read from a single sample in a study of T cells after yellow fever vaccination. Using its own MiXCR run on the 5' RACE reads, TCRdb lists one record per CDR3 protein. The table records some 560,000 distinct CDR3 sequences, about 19% of them present only once. Here the sequenced sample was PBMCs, taken 15 days after the yellow fever booster vaccination. These receptors were obtained from a man younger than 45 who received the YFV17D yellow fever vaccine. Each CDR3 is given with its conserved first and last residue. The order of the fields is J gene, V gene, CDR3 protein.

>TRBJ2-1|TRBV3-1
CASSLTGAAHNEQFF
>TRBJ1-5|TRBV12-3/TRBV12-4
CASSRTGSQPQHF
>TRBJ2-1|TRBV24-1
CATSDLREPGTRDNEQFF
>TRBJ2-7|TRBV2
CASGERVTMSYEQYF
>TRBJ2-1|TRBV12-3/TRBV12-4
CASSLGGVGSYNEQFF
>TRBJ1-2|TRBV20-1
CSVPTGTYGYTF
>TRBJ2-7|TRBV4-3
CASSQGQWEYEQYF
>TRBJ1-5|TRBV7-8
CASSGRGGSNQPQHF
>TRBJ2-2|TRBV11-2
CASSSSRGTGELFF
>TRBJ2-1|TRBV12-3/TRBV12-4
CASSLYMAEQFF
>TRBJ2-7|TRBV6-1
CASSEEGWGDF